This entry is about one TCR beta chain. Its antigen remains undetermined. The record has no base qualities; no much larger clone is one base away. This specimen comes from a study of cytomegalovirus exposure and HLA in healthy donors listed by TCRdb under 2017. Background on the whole study: An earlier analysis of approximately 600 of the donors reported roughly 270 Gb of sequence data and roughly 110 million unique TCR beta sequences from about 180 million T cells. Roughly 300 gigabases of sequencing data and around 85 million unique TCR sequences made up an early release that covered some 640 HLA-typed donors. The genetic ancestry cluster associated with self-reported Caucasian donors included 81% of the 300 to 400 genotyped donors. The study was designed to test whether signatures of past pathogen exposure could be identified by cataloging public T cell receptors. The study used immunosequencing to profile the T cell repertoires of some 600 subjects and linked those repertoires to cytomegalovirus serostatus. In addition to the first cohort of 666 subjects, a separate validation cohort of approximately 110 different subjects was used. To predict cytomegalovirus infection status, the study combined high-throughput TCR immunosequencing, statistical association of individual TCRs with disease status, and machine learning. In a later analysis, previously published TCR beta repertoires from fewer than 750 donors were re-analyzed and high-resolution HLA genotyping was added so that TCR occurrence patterns could be studied. In the later analysis, no new phenotypic data were used to find candidate immune exposures; instead, reliance was placed on TCR beta sequences and their occurrence across donors. To decide whether each TCR beta V gene segment behaved as functional or pseudogenic, an earlier analysis of fewer than 750 of the donors relied on high-throughput TCR beta sequencing. Alongside the repertoire data, information on donor age, sex, ethnicity and CMV serostatus was compiled. Genome-wide SNP genotypes for about 65% of the 666 donors were used in a later genetic analysis, which treated that subset as a discovery cohort. All discovery cohort repertoires had been generated on a single sequencing platform. HLA typing covered class I and class II loci at four-digit resolution. Typing coverage differed by locus: A, B, C, DRB1 and DQB1 were typed in roughly 620-630 donors, DQA1 in about 560, DPA1 in 600 to 610, and DPB1 in 472. Four to six DR-DQ haplotypes were handled as single units for association and clustering because linkage in the cohort was strong. On average, roughly 240,000 unique TCR beta nucleotide sequences were sequenced per donor among a few hundred genotyped donors of the cohort, with 15% to 20% of those sequences being non-productive. The paper as a whole reports these results and caveats: In a later genetic analysis, a missense DCLRE1C variant was associated with V-gene and J-gene trimming of TCR beta chains, and the association was replicated in an independent cohort. The study listed over 150 TCR beta chains as associated with cytomegalovirus. Because counts were too low, approximately 15 rarely observed V segments, including chromosome 9 orphons, were excluded from the earlier analysis of 587 of the donors. Correlated functional status among segregating V segments might reflect linkage disequilibrium, but an unknown experimental factor could not be ruled out. The only immune exposure information available for the cohort was CMV serostatus. According to a later genetic analysis, donors in an Asian-associated ancestry cluster had fewer N-insertions in productive TCRs than the approximately 670-donor mean. A further reported finding was that TCR beta sequences accurately predicted the HLA-A and HLA-B alleles for most subjects in the first cohort. Several of the top co-occurrence clusters appeared to be linked to parvovirus B19, influenza, CMV and Epstein-Barr virus, according to a later analysis. According to the authors, the approach could potentially be generalized to other disease states and immunological phenotypes. Some IMGT-functional V segments, including TRBV6-2 and TRBV6-3, could not be told apart with the 87-base-pair reads, so those segments were excluded. In both the original and validation cohorts, the classifier was reported to diagnose cytomegalovirus status with high specificity and sensitivity. When HLA alleles, especially DR and DQ, strongly co-occurred, TCR associations were difficult to assign to individual alleles. Only TCR beta chains were sequenced in this cohort, and the absence of alpha or paired-chain data limited detectable features. Because HLA typing was unavailable for some donors at each locus, only the typed subset was used in association tests. In vitro tests confirmed that a few of the cytomegalovirus-associated TCR beta chains recognize cytomegalovirus antigens. At a false discovery rate of 0.05, a later analysis linked some 18,000 TCR beta sequences to specific HLA alleles. In an earlier analysis of more than 500 of the donors, most TCR beta V segments appeared in productive rearrangements about 90% or about 30% of the time, broadly matching IMGT annotations. The presence/absence analyses assumed that sequencing depth was roughly uniform across donors, and that assumption may not be true. A cluster of highly shared sequence variants was judged likely to be a technical artifact of the sequencing pipeline. A later analysis found that most CMV-associated TCR beta chains appeared HLA-restricted, with HLA associations seemingly driven largely by CMV exposure. A later analysis found that TCR association rates varied across HLA loci, with DRB1 alleles showing the most associated TCRs and HLA-C alleles the fewest. While some public TCRs were present in many individuals, most TCR sequences turned up only very rarely across donors. In a later analysis, HLA-associated TCR beta chains were found to be more clonally expanded and to have lower generation probabilities than equally common non-associated chains.

The CDR3 runs 14 amino acids, cysteine and phenylalanine included. Of the read, only the CDR3 DNA is kept; its 42 bases are in frame from base 1. V drops 6 bases and J drops 4 bases, leaving 15 bases in between. For CDR1 and CDR2, the germline V gene lists MNHEY and SVGAGI. The receptor library was made with the immunoSEQ multiplex PCR assay. A mixture of 60 forward primers for TCR Vbeta segments and 13 reverse primers for TCR Jbeta segments was used in the multiplex PCR. A multiplex PCR assay on genomic DNA amplified the CDR3 region of rearranged TCR beta genes. Amplified TCR beta libraries were sequenced as 87-base-pair reads on the Illumina HiSeq System. In the authors' own workflow: A later analysis tallied around 87 million unique TCR beta chains across the 610 or so repertoires, and around 10 million of those chains were shared by two or more donors. To remove PCR and sequencing errors, raw reads were error-corrected and collapsed into unique sequences using a nearest-neighbor algorithm that merged closely related sequences. CDR3 sequences were aligned to IMGT reference sequences to assign V, D and J gene segments. Each retained sequence needed at least a six-nucleotide match to both a V gene segment and a J gene segment. Rearrangements were classified as productive when the CDR3 lacked stop codons and remained in frame with V and J, and all other rearrangements were classified as non-productive. CDR3 was defined according to IMGT convention as the region running from the second conserved V-encoded cysteine to the conserved J-encoded phenylalanine. Sequences without an unambiguous match to a single V gene segment were excluded from the earlier analysis of approximately 560 of the donors. An earlier analysis of about 590 of the donors classified V segments as functional when productive rearrangements were above 56.7% and as segregating when the standard deviation between donors was above 5%. To diagnose cytomegalovirus status from the catalog of TCR beta chain sequences, a statistical classification framework was built. A later analysis assigned V and J genes by comparing TCR nucleotide sequences with IMGT/GENE-DB human TR gene sequences. The TCRdist pipeline was used in a later analysis to assign CDR3 sequences and most-parsimonious VDJ recombination scenarios. In a later analysis, each TCR beta chain was defined by its CDR3 amino acid sequence together with its V-gene family, and reads lacking a unique V-gene family were excluded. In a later analysis, 450 to 600 highly shared, low-generation-probability nucleotide sequences were removed to address suspected cross-contamination and a sequencing artifact. In a later analysis, a clonal expansion index for each public chain was calculated from normalized within-repertoire ranks of inferred template counts. In a later analysis, generation probabilities were computed using a VDJ recombination model fitted to out-of-frame rearrangements, and the results were checked against IGoR. Hypergeometric tests were used in a later analysis to score TCR-TCR, TCR-HLA and TCR-CMV co-occurrence, with a repertoire-size bias correction applied to the TCR pairs. To estimate false discovery rates, a later analysis permuted the HLA or CMV assignments 20 times. In a later analysis, co-occurring TCRs were grouped with DBSCAN, and TCRdist sequence similarity was added when clustering was performed within HLA-allele-positive subsets. For co-occurrence clustering, repertoires with fewer than 30,000 or more than 120,000 public chains were excluded, along with roughly five repertoires with anomalous nucleotide sharing. TCRdb took this table from immuneACCESS and kept in-frame rearrangements with V and J called. Such tables lack part of the clones; where checked against another copy, unresolved V genes explain under half of the gap, and the rest is unexplained. That table supplies the V and J calls and clone size; D and trimming were determined from the DNA. In this sample the table shows approximately 160,000 clones, 80% to 85% of which occur a single time. Of the sample, 1.5% to 2% is held by the ten largest clones.

The cohort consisted of more than 650 healthy bone marrow donors. At the time of sampling, every cohort member was nominally healthy, though immune exposures that went unrecorded were likely present. Of the approximately 610 cohort members, almost 300 had positive CMV serostatus and 352 had negative CMV serostatus, and CMV serostatus was not recorded for the donor. A peripheral blood sample was provided by each donor, and peripheral blood mononuclear cells were used for TCR beta sequencing. Genomic DNA was extracted from the blood cell samples with the Qiagen DNeasy Blood Extraction Kit. The sequencing sample was made of PBMCs. Recombination linked TRBV6-5 to TRBJ1-1; the D region possibly corresponds to TRBD1 (5 bases align). The source of this sequence is a human donor in good health. The CDR3 is CASSHTGPGTEAFF. The sequenced DNA: TGTGCCAGCAGCCACACAGGTCCAGGCACTGAAGCTTTCTTT.